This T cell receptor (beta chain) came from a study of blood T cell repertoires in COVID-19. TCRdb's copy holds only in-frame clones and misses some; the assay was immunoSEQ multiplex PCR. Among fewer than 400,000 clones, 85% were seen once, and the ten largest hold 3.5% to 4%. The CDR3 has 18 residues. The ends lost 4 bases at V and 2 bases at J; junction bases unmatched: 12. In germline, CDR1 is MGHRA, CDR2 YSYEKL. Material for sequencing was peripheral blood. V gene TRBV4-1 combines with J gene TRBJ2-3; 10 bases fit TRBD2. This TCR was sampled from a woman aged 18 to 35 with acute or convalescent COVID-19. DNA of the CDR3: TGCGCCAGCAGCCCTCAGTATCTAGCGGGAGAGTACACAGATACGCAGTATTTT. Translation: CASSPQYLAGEYTDTQYF.